The sequence of this T cell receptor (beta chain) was determined in a study of T cell responses to AZD1222 COVID-19 vaccine. V shed 6 bases and J 2 bases; nucleotides not matched to a gene: 5. The CDR3 length is 15 residues. Per germline, CDR1 WSHSY and CDR2 SAAADI. TCRdb's copy holds only in-frame clones and misses some; the assay was immunoSEQ multiplex PCR. The data contain more than 250,000 clones, 85% to 95% of them singletons. This clone has a single count. The sample in question was peripheral blood, obtained on day 0 of AZD1222 vaccination. This receptor was taken from an adult in good health. The chain combines TRBV10-2 with TRBJ2-7; the match to TRBD1 covers 12 bases. The chain's CDR3 is CASRSGTGGAYEQYF. The CDR3 bases are TGCGCCAGCAGGTCCGGGACAGGGGGCGCCTACGAGCAGTACTTC.